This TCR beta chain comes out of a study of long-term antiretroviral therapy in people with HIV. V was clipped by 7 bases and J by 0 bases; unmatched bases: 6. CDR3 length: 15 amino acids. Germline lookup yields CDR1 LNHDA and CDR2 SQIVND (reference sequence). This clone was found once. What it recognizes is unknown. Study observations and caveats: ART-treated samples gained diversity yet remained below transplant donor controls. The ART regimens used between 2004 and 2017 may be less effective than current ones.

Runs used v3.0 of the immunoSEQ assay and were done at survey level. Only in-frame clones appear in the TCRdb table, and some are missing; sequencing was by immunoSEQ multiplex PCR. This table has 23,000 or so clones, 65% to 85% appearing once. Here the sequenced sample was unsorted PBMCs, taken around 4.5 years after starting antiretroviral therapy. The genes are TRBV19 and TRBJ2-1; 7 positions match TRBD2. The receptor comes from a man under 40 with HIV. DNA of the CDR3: TGTGCCAGTACCCCTAGCGGAGGCTCCTACAATGAGCAGTTCTTC. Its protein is CASTPSGGSYNEQFF.